The 20 T cell receptor beta chains listed next were all sequenced from one sample in a study of T cell repertoires in cytomegalovirus infection. Each CDR3 protein gets one entry after TCRdb re-called the reads with MiXCR. The data show 170,000 or so distinct CDR3 sequences, 17% seen once. The specimen was CD8+ T cells from PBMCs. These receptors all come from a human donor in good health (CMV status not recorded). Some clones in this sample may be carry-over from other donors' samples.

The J gene is TRBJ1-2, the V gene TRBV11-2; 8 positions match TRBD1. Germline values: CDR1 SGHAT, CDR2 FQNNGV. The CDR3 is made up of 14 amino acids. The V gene end was trimmed by 5 bases and the J gene end by 4 bases; junction bases not matched to a gene: 6. The chain's CDR3 is CASSLRDRFYGYTF. The CDR3 DNA follows: TGTGCCAGCAGCCTTAGGGACAGGTTCTATGGCTACACCTTC.

This clonotype was observed a few times. CDR3 sequence: CASSPTTATNEKLFF. In nucleotides, the CDR3 is TGTGCCAGCAGCCCTACGACAGCAACTAATGAAAAACTGTTTTTT. This chain uses TRBV7-9 with TRBJ1-4; the D gene is possibly TRBD1 (5 bases). Trimming stripped 5 bases from V and 0 bases from J, with 10 bases between. The CDR3 consists of 15 residues. The germline gives CDR1 SEHNR, CDR2 FQNEAQ (reference sequence).

The V call is TRBV19, the J call TRBJ2-7, with D maybe TRBD1 (7 bases). CDR1 and CDR2 from the germline V gene are LNHDA and SQIVND (reference sequence). The CDR3 consists of 11 residues. Between the trimmed V and J ends, which lost 8 bases and 3 bases, there was a span of 8 bases. For the CDR3, the DNA is TGTGCCAGTCAGGGGGGCTACGAGCAGTACTTC. This gives the protein CASQGGYEQYF.

V usage is TRBV5-5 and J usage is TRBJ2-2; D remains unclear. The length of the CDR3 is 15 residues. Trimming stripped 7 bases from V and 2 bases from J, with 15 bases between. The germline V gene has CDR1 SGHKS and CDR2 YYEKEE (reference sequence). The CDR3 DNA reads TGTGCCAGCTTCTGGGCCTGGGGAAACACCGGGGAGCTGTTTTTT. Residues: CASFWAWGNTGELFF. Based on the CDR3 plus reference TRBV5-5 and TRBJ2-2, the full variable domain is DAGVTQSPTHLIKTRGQQVTLRCSPISGHKSVSWYQQVLGQGPQFIFQYYEKEERGRGNFPDRFSARQFPNYSSELNVNALLLGDSALYLCASFWAWGNTGELFFGEGSRLTVL.

The chain uses TRBV12-3 or TRBV12-4 and TRBJ2-5; D possibly matches TRBD1 or TRBD2 (5 bases each). Trimming took off 4 bases at V and 5 bases at J, with 14 bases between the two ends. The CDR3 covers 14 residues. CDR3 sequence: CASSSIRELETQYF. The CDR3 region has the DNA TGTGCCAGCAGTTCCATCAGGGAGCTGGAGACCCAGTACTTC.

The rearrangement links TRBV6-7 to TRBJ2-7, with 7 bases lining up with TRBD1. TRBV6-7 belongs to the ORF category, with a function that is uncertain. J was trimmed by 2 bases and V by 7 bases; bases with no gene match: 8. There are 14 residues in the CDR3. The CDR3: CASTDPDRTYEQYF. CDR3 nucleotides: TGTGCCAGCACAGACCCGGACAGGACCTACGAGCAGTACTTC.

The gene calls are TRBV28 and TRBJ1-2; no firm D call. The V gene's germline CDR1 is MDHEN and CDR2 SYDVKM. The V and J ends lost 6 bases and 8 bases respectively, with 16 bases between them. The CDR3 is 13 residues long. The CDR3 region has the DNA TGTGCCAGCAGCCTTACCCGTACTGGCGGCTACACCTTC. As protein: CASSLTRTGGYTF.

This chain's CDR3 is CASSYAFGDSAKNIQYF. As DNA, the CDR3 is TGTGCCAGCAGTTACGCTTTCGGGGACAGCGCCAAAAACATTCAGTACTTC. This chain joins TRBV6-2 or TRBV6-3 and TRBJ2-4, with 7 positions matching TRBD1. V trimming: 2 bases; J trimming: 1 base; junction bases outside the gene matches: 8. Germline V gene lookup returns CDR1 MNHEY and CDR2 SVGEGT. The CDR3 totals 17 residues.

V usage is TRBV7-2 and J usage is TRBJ2-3, with 12 bases lining up with TRBD2. J was trimmed by 8 bases and V by 5 bases; bases with no gene match: 8. CDR1 and CDR2 from the germline V gene are SGHTA and FQGNSA. The CDR3 totals 15 residues. The CDR3 nucleotides read TGTGCCAGCAGCGGGCGGACTAGCGGGGCTACTACGCAGTATTTT. Its translation is CASSGRTSGATTQYF.

The rearrangement joins TRBV29-1 to TRBJ1-1; maybe TRBD1 (5 bases). V lost 5 bases and J lost 4, with 11 bases in between. Germline V gene data show CDR1 as SQVTM and CDR2 as ANQGSEA. The CDR3 length is 12 residues. The CDR3 DNA is TGCAGCGTTCCCTGGGGCCCCACTGAAGCTTTCTTT. It codes for CSVPWGPTEAFF.

The V and J genes are TRBV7-9 and TRBJ2-7; a possible D gene is TRBD1 (6 bases). V shed 4 bases and J shed 6 bases, with 16 bases lying between them. CDR1 is SEHNR and CDR2 is FQNEAQ in the germline V gene (reference sequence). The CDR3 sequence is 14 residues long. The CDR3 reads CASSSPGTPLEQYF. The CDR3 DNA reads as TGTGCCAGCAGCTCCCCCGGGACACCCCTCGAGCAGTACTTC. The full variable domain, its missing parts supplied by reference TRBV7-9 and TRBJ2-7, is DTGVSQNPRHKITKRGQNVTFRCDPISEHNRLYWYRQTLGQGPEFLTYFQNEAQLEKSRLLSDRFSAERPKGSFSTLEIQRTEQGDSAMYLCASSSPGTPLEQYFGPGTRLTVT.

The chain recombines TRBV7-9 with TRBJ2-5; no firm D call. Germline assignment: CDR1 SEHNR and CDR2 FQNEAQ (reference sequence). V lost 5 bases and J lost 0, with 13 bases in between. The CDR3 loop spans 15 amino acids. CDR3 DNA sequence: TGTGCCAGCAGCCGTGCAGCAACCTACCAAGAGACCCAGTACTTC. Protein product: CASSRAATYQETQYF.

V gene TRBV7-9 combines with J gene TRBJ2-7; 9 bases agree with TRBD1. V lost 5 bases to trimming and J lost 0 bases; unmatched junction nucleotides: 17. Germline CDR1 reads SEHNR; CDR2 reads FQNEAQ (reference sequence). CDR3 length: 19 residues. The CDR3 loop reads CASSPKTGGPLPTSYEQYF. The CDR3 DNA reads as TGTGCCAGCAGCCCCAAGACAGGGGGGCCATTACCGACCTCCTACGAGCAGTACTTC.

V gene TRBV7-9 combines with J gene TRBJ1-1, with D possibly being TRBD1 (5 bases). The CDR3 is 14 residues long. Germline CDR1 reads SEHNR; CDR2 reads FQNEAQ (reference sequence). Trimming pared 5 bases from V and 1 base from J, leaving 11 bases between. CDR3 sequence reads: CASSPKGTNTEAFF. The CDR3 DNA reads as TGTGCCAGCAGCCCGAAAGGGACGAACACTGAAGCTTTCTTT. The entire variable domain, with the rest obtained from reference TRBV7-9 and TRBJ1-1, is as follows: DTGVSQNPRHKITKRGQNVTFRCDPISEHNRLYWYRQTLGQGPEFLTYFQNEAQLEKSRLLSDRFSAERPKGSFSTLEIQRTEQGDSAMYLCASSPKGTNTEAFFGQGTRLTVV.

This clonotype showed up just a few times. The V call is TRBV29-1, the J call TRBJ2-7; D is perhaps TRBD1 (5 bases). The CDR3 sequence is 12 residues long. The V gene's germline CDR1 is SQVTM and CDR2 ANQGSEA. The V and J ends lost 1 base and 5 bases respectively, with 9 bases between them. For the CDR3, the DNA is TGCAGCGTTGAAGGTCGCAGGGACGAGCAGTACTTC. Amino acids: CSVEGRRDEQYF.

This chain links TRBV2 with TRBJ2-7, with D possibly matching TRBD1 (5 bases). Trimming left V 6 bases short and J 3 bases short, with 9 bases between. The CDR3 has 12 amino acids. The germline gives CDR1 SNHLY, CDR2 FYNNEI. CDR3 in DNA: TGTGCCAGCAGAACAGGATTCTACGAGCAGTACTTC. It yields the protein CASRTGFYEQYF.

This clonotype was detected a few times. The J gene is TRBJ2-7, the V gene TRBV27; D may be TRBD1 (5 bases). The CDR3 sequence is 11 residues long. Germline V gene lookup returns CDR1 MNHEY and CDR2 SMNVEV (reference sequence). The germline V and J ends were trimmed by 5 bases and 6 bases, with 8 bases remaining between them. The CDR3 protein is CASSTDSEQYF. The CDR3 DNA reads as TGTGCCAGCAGTACCGACAGCGAGCAGTACTTC.

The V gene is TRBV12-3 or TRBV12-4, the J gene TRBJ2-7, with D unresolved. The CDR3 runs 11 residues. Trimming stripped 1 base from V and 11 bases from J, with 9 bases between. CDR3 region: CASSLESGEYF. CDR3 in DNA: TGTGCCAGCAGTTTAGAATCGGGCGAGTACTTC.

This clonotype was recorded a few times. The gene calls are TRBV5-1 and TRBJ2-7; TRBD1 might be the D (6 bases). The CDR3 contains 16 residues. In germline, CDR1 is SGHRS, CDR2 YFSETQ. Deletions cut 0 bases from V and 0 bases from J, with 13 bases between. The chain's CDR3 is CASSLGSGQHSYEQYF. Written as DNA, the CDR3 is TGCGCCAGCAGCTTGGGTTCGGGACAACACTCCTACGAGCAGTACTTC.

The chain combines TRBV6-2 or TRBV6-3 with TRBJ2-1, with TRBD2 matching over 7 bases. Germline CDR1 is MNHEY and CDR2 is SVGEGT. After removal of 7 bases from V and 7 bases from J, the junction contained 10 bases not matched to a gene. This CDR3 contains 14 residues. CDR3 protein: CASTFRGGANEQFF. The CDR3 DNA follows: TGTGCCAGCACCTTTAGGGGAGGGGCGAATGAGCAGTTCTTC.